The 10 T cell receptor beta chains below were found in one sample sequenced in a study of Graves' ophthalmopathy and Graves' hyperthyroidism. Amplification of TCR beta CDR3 regions used RNA transcripts. Second-round multiplex PCR came after a first-round RT-PCR that employed HTBI primers. TCRdb redid the calling of the multiplex PCR reads with MiXCR, one entry per CDR3 protein. The sample carries about 700,000 distinct CDR3 sequences, about 38% recorded once. Material for sequencing was peripheral blood. These receptor sequences come from an adult man with Graves' ophthalmopathy.

This clonotype was seen a handful of times. V gene TRBV6-6 combines with J gene TRBJ2-7; the D gene is possibly TRBD2 (5 bases). The V end lost 10 bases, the J end lost 4 bases, and 23 bases lay between the germline ends. CDR1 and CDR2 from the germline V gene are MNHNY and SVGAGI (reference sequence). The CDR3 contains 15 residues. The CDR3 here is CATMWERTRKYEQYF. CDR3 nucleotides: TGTGCCACCATGTGGGAGCGGACTCGAAAATACGAGCAGTACTTC.

This clonotype was observed a handful of times. The junction does not match germline at one end; this may be a read error. The CDR3: CASSTAGDVGETQYF. CDR3 sequence (DNA): TGTGCCAGCAGTACCGCCGGGGACGTTGGAGAGACCCAGTACTTC. The chain recombines TRBV10-3 with TRBJ2-5; D possibly uses TRBD1 or TRBD2 (5 bases each). This CDR3 spans 15 amino acids. Germline V gene data show CDR1 as ENHRY and CDR2 as SYGVKD.

This chain connects TRBV10-3 to TRBJ1-1; weak D call: TRBD1 (5 bases). This CDR3 is built from 12 residues. V shed 2 bases and J shed 8 bases, with 9 bases lying between them. CDR1 ENHRY and CDR2 SYGVKD come from the germline V gene. CDR3 residues: CAISEPQAEAFF. In nucleotides, the CDR3 is TGTGCCATCAGTGAGCCACAGGCCGAAGCTTTCTTT.

This clonotype was recorded many times. The CDR3 bases are TGCGCCAGCAGCTTGATCGCTGGGCAAGAGACCCAGTACTTC. Protein sequence: CASSLIAGQETQYF. J is TRBJ2-5 and V is TRBV5-1; the D is unclear. CDR3 length: 14 amino acids. Per the germline V gene, CDR1 is SGHRS and CDR2 is YFSETQ. V lost 1 base, J lost 2 bases, and 9 bases lay in between.

This chain connects TRBV15 to TRBJ1-2, with D uncertain. V lost 3 bases and J lost 7, with 15 bases in between. There are 14 residues in the CDR3. In germline, CDR1 is LNHNV, CDR2 YYDKDF (reference sequence). CDR3 nucleotides: TGTGCCACCAGCAGGGAGCAGCAGGCAGGTGGCTACACCTTC. Encoded protein: CATSREQQAGGYTF.

This clonotype was recorded many times. The V gene is TRBV7-9, the J gene TRBJ2-7; 7 bases fit TRBD2. The junction had 1 base not matched to a gene; V was cut back by 2 bases and J by 0 bases. Germline CDR1 is SEHNR and CDR2 is FQNEAQ (reference sequence). The CDR3 extends over 14 amino acids. CDR3 amino acids: CASSLSGGSYEQYF. The CDR3 nucleotides are TGTGCCAGCAGCTTATCGGGGGGCTCCTACGAGCAGTACTTC.

This clonotype was counted ten times or more. The chain has TRBV7-9 and TRBJ2-7; no firm D call. V lost 7 bases and J lost 6, with 19 bases in between. The CDR3 sequence is 14 residues long. Germline V gene sequence: CDR1 SEHNR, CDR2 FQNEAQ (reference sequence). CDR3 protein: CASINAGRLGEQYF. The CDR3, as DNA: TGTGCCAGCATCAACGCCGGCAGGCTTGGCGAGCAGTACTTC.

The CDR3 sequence is CATGGGGNYGYTF. CDR3 nucleotide sequence: TGTGCCACTGGGGGAGGGGGTAACTATGGCTACACCTTC. The gene calls are TRBV24-1 and TRBJ1-2; tentative D call: TRBD1 (6 bases). The CDR3 is 13 residues long. V was cut by 10 bases and J by 1 base, with 12 bases left in between. Germline CDR1 is KGHDR and CDR2 is SFDVKD.

For this clonotype: A much larger clone differs from this one at a single base, so this may be a read error. The chain recombines TRBV19 with TRBJ1-1, with D hard to call. CDR1 and CDR2 from the germline V gene are LNHDA and SQIVND (reference sequence). This CDR3 contains 16 residues. CDR3 loop: CASSIRSVERNAEAFF. CDR3 nucleotides: TGTGCCAGTAGTATACGTTCGGTAGAGAGGAACGCTGAAGCTTTCTTT.

CDR3 bases: TGCAGCAGCCGGGAGGCTAGCGGGGGATACGAGCAGTACTTC. This encodes CSSREASGGYEQYF. The chain couples TRBV29-1 to TRBJ2-7; 10 nucleotides match TRBD2. The CDR3 has 14 residues. Unmatched junction bases numbered 11, after V lost 8 bases and J lost 4 bases. The V gene's germline CDR1 is SQVTM and CDR2 ANQGSEA.